This T cell receptor beta chain was sequenced for a study of blood T cell repertoires in COVID-19 (dated by TCRdb to the early 2020s). Some background on the complete study: Samples from collaborators originated in the United States, Italy and Spain and spanned both the acute and convalescent phases of COVID-19. The prospective study material was composed of cDNA or gDNA derived from T cells, B-cell-depleted T cells, or PBMCs. Deeply sampled blood TCRbeta repertoires from subjects exposed to, actively infected with, or recovered from COVID-19 were included in the dataset. The repertoires were made available in a free public database intended to serve as a resource for research on the immune response to SARS-CoV-2. The samples were drawn from two sources: the first 160 participants of the ongoing ImmuneRACE study, and 1,254 subjects contributed by 6 global collaborators. A de-identified subject ID, COVID-19 status, age in years and sex were almost always included in the sample metadata. HLA class I and class II types, where available, came from metadata supplied by the sample provider rather than from assay-based typing. Here is what the overall study found, with its caveats: Clinical and demographic metadata were provided uncurated, with the amount varying by source and participant.

TCRbeta CDR3 regions were amplified from genomic DNA by means of the immunoSEQ Assay, a bias-controlled multiplex PCR. As for how the authors treated the data: Nucleated cell counts per sample were estimated from amplification of reference gene primers within the assay. To quantify the absolute abundance of each unique TCRbeta CDR3 rearrangement, sequence reads were collapsed and filtered. Productive Simpson clonality was computed per sample as the square root of Simpson's diversity index over productive rearrangements. The clones in this table, taken by TCRdb from immuneACCESS, are in-frame only. Not every clone is retained; where verified, under half of the shortfall comes from an unresolved V gene, and the cause of the rest is unknown. Clonal size and the V and J genes are those of that table, whereas D and trimming came from the DNA. Across this sample there are roughly 110,000 clones, with roughly 84% seen only once. The ten largest clones add up to around 3.5% of the sample.

Germline trimming: 5 bases from V, 5 bases from J; junction bases outside gene matches: 7. The germline V gene sets CDR1 to MNHEY and CDR2 to SVGAGI. From its cysteine to its phenylalanine, the CDR3 spans 14 amino acids. The DNA shown is the 42-base CDR3, in frame from base 1. A remark on this clone: Its specific antigen is unknown. No much larger clone exists at a distance of one base, and base qualities are not known.

Collaborating institutions collected whole blood in K2EDTA tubes following their own protocols. For TCRbeta analysis, collaborators shipped samples as frozen whole blood, isolated PBMCs, or DNA extracted from either of those sample types. Sequenced sample: peripheral blood. The TCR comes from a man aged 35 to 55 with acute or convalescent COVID-19. Recombination connected TRBV6-5 to TRBJ1-1; a stretch of 8 junction bases matches TRBD1. The DNA sequence is given as TGTGCCAGCAGTAGGACAGGGAGGGGTACTGAAGCTTTCTTT. Its protein is CASSRTGRGTEAFF.